The subject of this entry is one T cell receptor beta chain. This clone occurred once. The clone's antigen remains unknown. Base quality data are lacking; no much larger clone is found one base away. The germline V gene (reference sequence) specifies SGHNT as CDR1 and YYREEE as CDR2. The CDR3 starts with the cysteine, ends with the phenylalanine, and has 16 residues. CDR3 DNA is the only sequence kept; it has 48 bases, read in frame from the first base. Trimming accounts for 2 bases at V and 5 bases at J, while the number of junction bases matched to no gene is 9. The donors belonged to the validation cohort of about 120 subjects, which was separate from the roughly 700-subject first cohort. This entry belongs to a study of cytomegalovirus exposure and HLA in healthy donors (dated by TCRdb to 2017 to 2019). About the full investigation: A later analysis indicated that the 90 to 150 validation repertoires were generated on the platform also employed for the approximately 690 repertoires of the first cohort. The aim of the study was to test whether cataloging public T cell receptors could identify signatures of past pathogen exposure. Along with the roughly 670-subject first cohort, a separate validation cohort of over 90 different subjects was used. The study combined high-throughput TCR immunosequencing, statistical association of individual TCRs with disease status, and machine learning to predict cytomegalovirus infection status. Broader findings and caveats from the paper: The classifier was reported to diagnose cytomegalovirus status with high specificity and sensitivity in both the original cohort and the validation cohort. Subsequent analysis determined that TCRs grouped into clusters in the first cohort also showed a tendency toward co-occurrence across the 120 or so validation repertoires, and roughly 95% of cluster scores exceeded 0. The validation cohort had no HLA typing available for a later analysis, so co-occurrence within that cohort was assessed over all 110 or so repertoires. The authors suggested that the approach could potentially be extended to other disease states and immunological phenotypes. In vitro tests confirmed that a few of the cytomegalovirus-associated TCR beta chains recognize cytomegalovirus antigens. A total of about 150 TCR beta chains were listed by the study as associated with cytomegalovirus. Most TCR sequences were observed very rarely across donors, whereas some public TCRs were present in many individuals.

Libraries came from the immunoSEQ multiplex PCR assay. On the study's bioinformatics: To diagnose cytomegalovirus status from the catalog of TCR beta chain sequences, a statistical classification framework was built. TCRdb carries this immuneACCESS record with in-frame sequences only. Its versions omit some clonotypes, under half of them owing to an unresolved V gene in the studies checked, with the rest unexplained. V and J calls and clone size are given by that table; D and trimming were obtained from the DNA. This sample has roughly 220,000 clones in its table, and 75% to 95% of those were observed once. The ten biggest clones cover roughly 1% of the sample.

Sequencing was performed on PBMCs. This TCR derives from a woman under 30 in good health and CMV-seronegative. The chain links TRBV5-4 with TRBJ2-3; TRBD2 matches 9 bases in the middle. The CDR3 reads CASSFLAGGPQDTQYF. The DNA sequence is given as TGTGCCAGCAGCTTCTTGGCGGGAGGGCCTCAAGATACGCAGTATTTT.